This record covers a single T cell receptor beta chain. Antigen unknown. Germline V gene lookup returns CDR1 SGHNT and CDR2 YYREEE (reference sequence). CDR3 length: 16 amino acids. The J segment lost 5 bases and the V segment lost 4 bases, leaving 9 bases of the junction unmatched. This sample is drawn from a study of shared clonotypes between healthy human individuals. Methods used by the authors: Filtering differed, since immunoSEQ gave only junction sequences and no quality scores. Produced via immunoSEQ multiplex PCR; TCRdb's table is partial and in-frame only. Clonal size and the V and J genes are those of that table, whereas D and trimming came from the DNA. The data hold around 2,100,000 clones, with about 95% observed a single time. Study-wide results and limits: Owing to a small donor count, the genetic and exposure-history diversity represented was limited. Clonotype sharing among donors was expected to depend on sequencing depth.

Naive CD8 cells lacked CD45RO, underwent positive selection for CCR7 and left out terminally differentiated effector memory CD45RA+ cells. This chain links TRBV5-4 with TRBJ2-2; 9 bases map to TRBD1. The sample comprised naive CD8+ T cells sorted from blood. The TCR was taken from a man in his late teens or twenties in good health. The DNA of the CDR3 is TGTGCCAGCAGCCCCACGGGACAGGGAACAACCGGGGAGCTGTTTTTT. Translated, it gives CASSPTGQGTTGELFF.